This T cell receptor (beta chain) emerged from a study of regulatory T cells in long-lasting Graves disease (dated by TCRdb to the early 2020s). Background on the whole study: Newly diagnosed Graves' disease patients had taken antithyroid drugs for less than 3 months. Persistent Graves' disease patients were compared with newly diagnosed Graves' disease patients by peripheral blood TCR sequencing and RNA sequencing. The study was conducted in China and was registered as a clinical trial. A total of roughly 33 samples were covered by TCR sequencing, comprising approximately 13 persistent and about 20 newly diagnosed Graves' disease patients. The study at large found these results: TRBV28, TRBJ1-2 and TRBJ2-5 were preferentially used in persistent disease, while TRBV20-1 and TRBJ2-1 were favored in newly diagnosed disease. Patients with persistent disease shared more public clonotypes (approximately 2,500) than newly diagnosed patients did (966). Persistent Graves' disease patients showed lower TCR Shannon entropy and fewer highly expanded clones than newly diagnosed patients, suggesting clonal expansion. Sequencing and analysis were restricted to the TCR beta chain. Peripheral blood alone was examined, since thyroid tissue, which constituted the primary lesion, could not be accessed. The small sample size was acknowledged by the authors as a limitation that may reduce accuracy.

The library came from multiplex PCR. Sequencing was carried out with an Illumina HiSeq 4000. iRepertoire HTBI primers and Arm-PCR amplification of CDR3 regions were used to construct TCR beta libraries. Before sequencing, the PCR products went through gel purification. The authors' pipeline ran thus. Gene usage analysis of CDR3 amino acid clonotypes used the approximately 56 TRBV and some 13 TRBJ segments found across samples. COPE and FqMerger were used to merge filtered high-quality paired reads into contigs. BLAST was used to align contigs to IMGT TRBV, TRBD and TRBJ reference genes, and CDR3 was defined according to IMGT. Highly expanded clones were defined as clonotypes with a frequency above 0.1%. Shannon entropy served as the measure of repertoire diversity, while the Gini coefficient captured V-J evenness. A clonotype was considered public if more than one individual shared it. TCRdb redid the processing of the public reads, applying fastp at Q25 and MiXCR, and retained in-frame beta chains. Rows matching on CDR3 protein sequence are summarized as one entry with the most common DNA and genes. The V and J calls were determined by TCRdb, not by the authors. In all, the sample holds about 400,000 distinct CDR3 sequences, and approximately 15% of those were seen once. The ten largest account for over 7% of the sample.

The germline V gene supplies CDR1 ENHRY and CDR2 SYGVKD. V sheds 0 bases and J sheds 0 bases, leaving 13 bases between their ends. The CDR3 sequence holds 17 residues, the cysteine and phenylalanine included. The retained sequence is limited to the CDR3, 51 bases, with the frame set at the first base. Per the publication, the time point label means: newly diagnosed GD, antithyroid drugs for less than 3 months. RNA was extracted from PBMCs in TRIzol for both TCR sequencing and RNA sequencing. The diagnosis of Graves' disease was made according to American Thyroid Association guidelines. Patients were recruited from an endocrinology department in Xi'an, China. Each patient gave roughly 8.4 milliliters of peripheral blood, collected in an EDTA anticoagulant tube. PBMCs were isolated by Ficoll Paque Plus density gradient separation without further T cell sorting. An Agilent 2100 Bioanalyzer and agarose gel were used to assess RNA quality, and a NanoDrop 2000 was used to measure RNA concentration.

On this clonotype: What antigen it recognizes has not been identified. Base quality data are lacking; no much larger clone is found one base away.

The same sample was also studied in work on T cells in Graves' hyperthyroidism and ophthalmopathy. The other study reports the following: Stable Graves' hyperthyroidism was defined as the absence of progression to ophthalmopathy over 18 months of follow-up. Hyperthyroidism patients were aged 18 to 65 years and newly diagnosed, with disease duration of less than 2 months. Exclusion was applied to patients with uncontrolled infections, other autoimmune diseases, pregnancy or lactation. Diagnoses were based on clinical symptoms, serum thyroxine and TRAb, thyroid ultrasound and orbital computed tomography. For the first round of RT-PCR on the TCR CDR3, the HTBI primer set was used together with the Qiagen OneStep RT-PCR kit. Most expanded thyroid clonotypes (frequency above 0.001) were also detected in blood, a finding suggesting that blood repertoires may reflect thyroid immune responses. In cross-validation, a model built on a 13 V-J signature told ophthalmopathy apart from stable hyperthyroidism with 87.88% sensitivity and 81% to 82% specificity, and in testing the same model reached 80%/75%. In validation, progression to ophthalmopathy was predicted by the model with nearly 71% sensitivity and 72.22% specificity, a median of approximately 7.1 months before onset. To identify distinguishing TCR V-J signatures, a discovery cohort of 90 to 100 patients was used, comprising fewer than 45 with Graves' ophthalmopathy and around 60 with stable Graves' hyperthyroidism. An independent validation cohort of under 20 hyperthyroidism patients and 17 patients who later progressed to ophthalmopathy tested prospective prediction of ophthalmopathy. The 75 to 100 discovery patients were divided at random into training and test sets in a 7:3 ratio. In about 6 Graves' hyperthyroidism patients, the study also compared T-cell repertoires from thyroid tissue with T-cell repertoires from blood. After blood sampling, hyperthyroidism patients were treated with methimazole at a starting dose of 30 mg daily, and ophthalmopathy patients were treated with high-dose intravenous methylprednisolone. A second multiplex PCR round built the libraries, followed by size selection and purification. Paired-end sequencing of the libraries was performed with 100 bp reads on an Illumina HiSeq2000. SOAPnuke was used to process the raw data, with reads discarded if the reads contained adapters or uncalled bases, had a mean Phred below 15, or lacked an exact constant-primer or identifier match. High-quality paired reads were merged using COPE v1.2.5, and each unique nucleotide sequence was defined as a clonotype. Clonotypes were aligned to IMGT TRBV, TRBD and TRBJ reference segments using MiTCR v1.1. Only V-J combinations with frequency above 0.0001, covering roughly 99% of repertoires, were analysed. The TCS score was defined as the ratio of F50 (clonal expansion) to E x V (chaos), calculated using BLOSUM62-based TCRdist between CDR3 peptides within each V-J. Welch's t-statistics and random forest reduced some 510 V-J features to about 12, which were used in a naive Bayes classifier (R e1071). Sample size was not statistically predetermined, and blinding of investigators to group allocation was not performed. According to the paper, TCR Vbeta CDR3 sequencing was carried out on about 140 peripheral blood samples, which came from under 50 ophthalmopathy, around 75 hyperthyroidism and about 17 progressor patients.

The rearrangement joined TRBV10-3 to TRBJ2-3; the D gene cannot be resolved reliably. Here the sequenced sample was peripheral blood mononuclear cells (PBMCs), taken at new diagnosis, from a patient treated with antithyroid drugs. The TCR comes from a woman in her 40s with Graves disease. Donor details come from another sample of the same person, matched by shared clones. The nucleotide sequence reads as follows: TGTGCCATCAGTGAGTCTGGGTTGGGCAGAAGCACAGATACGCAGTATTTT. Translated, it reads CAISESGLGRSTDTQYF.